Listed below are T cell receptor beta chains from one sample, sequenced in a study of regulatory T cells in long-lasting Graves disease. TCRdb reanalysed the multiplex PCR reads using MiXCR and keeps one entry per CDR3 protein. The sample yields about 460,000 distinct CDR3 sequences, about 15% seen once. These data were also reused for a study on T cells in Graves' hyperthyroidism and ophthalmopathy.

The sequencing used peripheral blood mononuclear cells (PBMCs), collected at new diagnosis, from a patient treated with antithyroid drugs. The receptors derive from a woman aged 50 to 60 with Graves disease. Each CDR3 is given with its conserved first and last residue. D genes are given only for firm matches. Only some rows state a clone size, as once, few, many or a class for expanded clones.

abundance: .; j_gene: TRBJ2-1; v_gene: TRBV14; d_gene: .; CDR3aa: CASSLTSFSYNEQFF; CDR3nt: TGTGCCAGCAGCCTCACTAGTTTTTCCTACAATGAGCAGTTCTTC
abundance: many; j_gene: TRBJ2-1; v_gene: TRBV11-2; d_gene: TRBD1; CDR3aa: CASSFTGDYNEQFF; CDR3nt: TGTGCCAGCAGCTTTACAGGGGATTACAATGAGCAGTTCTTC
abundance: .; j_gene: TRBJ1-2; v_gene: TRBV29-1; d_gene: .; CDR3aa: CSVVEGAYGYTF; CDR3nt: TGCAGCGTTGTCGAGGGAGCCTATGGCTACACCTTC
abundance: many; j_gene: TRBJ2-1; v_gene: TRBV29-1; d_gene: TRBD2; CDR3aa: CSVDSRLADSEQFF; CDR3nt: TGCAGCGTTGACAGCCGACTAGCGGACAGTGAGCAGTTCTTC
abundance: few; j_gene: TRBJ2-5; v_gene: TRBV12-3/TRBV12-4; d_gene: .; CDR3aa: CASSPADGTQYF; CDR3nt: TGTGCCAGCAGCCCTGCTGACGGGACCCAGTACTTC
abundance: many; j_gene: TRBJ1-6; v_gene: TRBV12-3/TRBV12-4; d_gene: .; CDR3aa: CASSLARDSQGNSPLHF; CDR3nt: TGTGCCAGCAGTTTAGCCCGGGACTCCCAGGGGAATTCACCCCTCCACTTT
abundance: many; j_gene: TRBJ2-2; v_gene: TRBV27; d_gene: .; CDR3aa: CASNGLSANTGELFF; CDR3nt: TGTGCCAGCAACGGACTTTCCGCGAACACCGGGGAGCTGTTTTTT
abundance: many; j_gene: TRBJ2-3; v_gene: TRBV7-9; d_gene: .; CDR3aa: CASSFPWGRTDTQYF; CDR3nt: TGTGCCAGCAGCTTCCCCTGGGGGAGAACAGATACGCAGTATTTT
abundance: .; j_gene: TRBJ2-1; v_gene: TRBV5-4; d_gene: .; CDR3aa: CASSWGWEQKQFF; CDR3nt: TGTGCCAGCAGCTGGGGATGGGAGCAGAAACAGTTCTTC
abundance: many; j_gene: TRBJ2-5; v_gene: TRBV5-4; d_gene: TRBD2; CDR3aa: CASKVRLAGVTTETQYF; CDR3nt: TGTGCCAGCAAAGTTAGACTAGCGGGAGTCACAACGGAGACCCAGTACTTC
abundance: .; j_gene: TRBJ2-7; v_gene: TRBV5-6; d_gene: .; CDR3aa: CASSFARGASDEQYF; CDR3nt: TGTGCCAGCAGCTTCGCCCGGGGCGCGTCGGACGAGCAGTACTTC
abundance: few; j_gene: TRBJ1-1; v_gene: TRBV5-1; d_gene: TRBD1; CDR3aa: CASSPDRGQTEAFF; CDR3nt: TGCGCCAGCAGCCCGGACAGGGGGCAGACTGAAGCTTTCTTT
abundance: many; j_gene: TRBJ2-3; v_gene: TRBV20-1; d_gene: TRBD1; CDR3aa: CSASEAGTASTDTQYF; CDR3nt: TGCAGTGCTTCTGAGGCCGGGACAGCTAGCACAGATACGCAGTATTTT
abundance: many; j_gene: TRBJ2-7; v_gene: TRBV7-3; d_gene: TRBD1; CDR3aa: CASSQGGHEQYF; CDR3nt: TGTGCCAGCAGCCAAGGGGGCCACGAGCAGTACTTC
abundance: many; j_gene: TRBJ2-7; v_gene: TRBV29-1; d_gene: TRBD1; CDR3aa: CSVEDAGDRGYEQYF; CDR3nt: TGCAGCGTTGAAGATGCTGGGGACAGGGGATACGAGCAGTACTTC
abundance: many; j_gene: TRBJ2-7; v_gene: TRBV12-3/TRBV12-4; d_gene: TRBD2; CDR3aa: CASSRRTSGSYEQYF; CDR3nt: TGTGCCAGCAGCCGACGGACTAGCGGGAGTTACGAGCAGTACTTC
abundance: many; j_gene: TRBJ2-7; v_gene: TRBV27; d_gene: .; CDR3aa: CASGVTYEQYF; CDR3nt: TGTGCCAGCGGCGTTACCTACGAGCAGTACTTC
abundance: many; j_gene: TRBJ2-7; v_gene: TRBV12-3/TRBV12-4; d_gene: .; CDR3aa: CASSRAVPGDEQYF; CDR3nt: TGTGCCAGCAGTAGGGCAGTCCCGGGAGACGAGCAGTACTTC
abundance: many; j_gene: TRBJ2-7; v_gene: TRBV11-2; d_gene: .; CDR3aa: CASSFFNPAQGGSDEQYF; CDR3nt: TGTGCCAGCAGCTTCTTTAACCCCGCACAGGGAGGCAGCGACGAGCAGTACTTC
abundance: many; j_gene: TRBJ2-3; v_gene: TRBV24-1; d_gene: TRBD2; CDR3aa: CATSDDWTSPQYF; CDR3nt: TGTGCCACCAGTGACGACTGGACTAGCCCGCAGTATTTT
abundance: many; j_gene: TRBJ2-5; v_gene: TRBV7-2; d_gene: TRBD1; CDR3aa: CASSPHPGQGARETQYF; CDR3nt: TGTGCCAGCAGCCCTCACCCGGGACAGGGGGCGAGGGAGACCCAGTACTTC
abundance: many; j_gene: TRBJ2-1; v_gene: TRBV3-1; d_gene: TRBD2; CDR3aa: CASSPRTSGDNEQFF; CDR3nt: TGTGCCAGCAGCCCCCGGACTAGCGGGGACAATGAGCAGTTCTTC
abundance: many; j_gene: TRBJ2-1; v_gene: TRBV7-8; d_gene: .; CDR3aa: CASSLANMNTYNEQFF; CDR3nt: TGTGCCAGCAGCTTAGCAAACATGAACACCTACAATGAGCAGTTCTTC
abundance: many; j_gene: TRBJ2-7; v_gene: TRBV11-2; d_gene: .; CDR3aa: CASSAGSPSYEQYF; CDR3nt: TGTGCCAGCAGTGCCGGCAGTCCTTCCTACGAGCAGTACTTC
abundance: .; j_gene: TRBJ1-1; v_gene: TRBV18; d_gene: TRBD1; CDR3aa: CASSLGQGGSTEASF; CDR3nt: TGTGCCAGCTCTCTAGGACAGGGCGGGAGCACTGAAGCTTCCTTT
abundance: .; j_gene: TRBJ2-1; v_gene: TRBV25-1; d_gene: TRBD2; CDR3aa: CASSVAGGPPGAEQFF; CDR3nt: TGTGCCAGCAGTGTAGCGGGAGGGCCCCCGGGCGCTGAGCAGTTCTTC
abundance: many; j_gene: TRBJ2-1; v_gene: TRBV30; d_gene: TRBD1; CDR3aa: CAGTGGGSDEQFF; CDR3nt: TGTGCCGGAACAGGGGGCGGCTCGGATGAGCAGTTCTTC
abundance: few; j_gene: TRBJ1-5; v_gene: TRBV25-1; d_gene: TRBD1; CDR3aa: CASSEGTAFNQPQHF; CDR3nt: TGTGCCAGCAGTGAAGGGACAGCGTTCAATCAGCCCCAGCATTTT
abundance: .; j_gene: TRBJ2-7; v_gene: TRBV14; d_gene: .; CDR3aa: CASSQDSGGQGTRYEQYF; CDR3nt: TGTGCCAGCAGCCAAGATAGCGGGGGACAGGGGACTCGGTACGAGCAGTACTTC
abundance: many; j_gene: TRBJ2-7; v_gene: TRBV6-1; d_gene: TRBD1; CDR3aa: CASSEWTGSSYEQYF; CDR3nt: TGTGCCAGCAGTGAATGGACAGGGAGCTCCTACGAGCAGTACTTC
abundance: many; j_gene: TRBJ2-2; v_gene: TRBV30; d_gene: TRBD2; CDR3aa: CAWASGFTSGSTGELFF; CDR3nt: TGTGCCTGGGCCTCGGGCTTTACTAGCGGGAGCACCGGGGAGCTGTTTTTT
abundance: .; j_gene: TRBJ2-1; v_gene: TRBV18; d_gene: TRBD2; CDR3aa: CASSLTSGRSGEQFF; CDR3nt: TGTGCCAGCTCACTAACTAGCGGGAGGTCCGGTGAGCAGTTCTTC
abundance: .; j_gene: TRBJ1-4; v_gene: TRBV27; d_gene: .; CDR3aa: CASSSTISGLVKLFF; CDR3nt: TGTGCCAGCAGTTCCACAATTAGTGGGTTGGTAAAACTGTTTTTT